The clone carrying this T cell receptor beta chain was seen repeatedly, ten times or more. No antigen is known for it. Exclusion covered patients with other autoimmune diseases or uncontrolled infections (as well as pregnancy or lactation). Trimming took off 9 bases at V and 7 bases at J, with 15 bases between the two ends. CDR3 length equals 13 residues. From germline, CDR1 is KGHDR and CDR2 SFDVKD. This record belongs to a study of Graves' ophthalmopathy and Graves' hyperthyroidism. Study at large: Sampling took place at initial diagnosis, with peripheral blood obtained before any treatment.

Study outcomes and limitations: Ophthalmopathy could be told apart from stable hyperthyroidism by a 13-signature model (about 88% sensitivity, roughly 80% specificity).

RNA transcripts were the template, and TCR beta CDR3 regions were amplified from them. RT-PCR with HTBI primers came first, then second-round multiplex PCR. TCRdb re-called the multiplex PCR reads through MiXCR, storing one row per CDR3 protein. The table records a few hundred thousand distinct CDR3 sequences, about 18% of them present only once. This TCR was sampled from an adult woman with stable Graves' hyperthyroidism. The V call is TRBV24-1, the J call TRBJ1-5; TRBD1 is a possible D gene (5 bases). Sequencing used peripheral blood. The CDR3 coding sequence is TGTGCCACCGACAGCTGGGACGGACAGCCCCAGCATTTT. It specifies CATDSWDGQPQHF.